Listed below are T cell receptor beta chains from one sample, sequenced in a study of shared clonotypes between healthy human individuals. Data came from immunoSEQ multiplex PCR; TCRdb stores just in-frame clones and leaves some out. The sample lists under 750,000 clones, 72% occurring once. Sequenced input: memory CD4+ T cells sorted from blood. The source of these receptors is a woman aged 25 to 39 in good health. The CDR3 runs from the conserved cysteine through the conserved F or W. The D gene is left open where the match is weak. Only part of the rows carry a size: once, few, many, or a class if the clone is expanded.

cdr3_nt: TGTGCCAGCAGTCCTAGCGGGAGGTTCAATGAGCAGTTCTTC
cdr3_aa: CASSPSGRFNEQFF
j_call: TRBJ2-1
clone_size: -
cdr3_length: 14
d_call: TRBD2
v_call: TRBV2

cdr3_nt: TGTGCCAGCAGCTTAGCTTTAGCAGACAACTATGGCTACACCTTC
cdr3_aa: CASSLALADNYGYTF
j_call: TRBJ1-2
clone_size: -
cdr3_length: 15
d_call: -
v_call: TRBV7-9

cdr3_nt: TGTGCCACCCAAGGGGCCGGGGAGCTGTTTTTT
cdr3_aa: CATQGAGELFF
j_call: TRBJ2-2
clone_size: once
cdr3_length: 11
d_call: -
v_call: TRBV10-3

cdr3_nt: TGTGCCAGCAGTCTAGCGGGAGTTATCAATGAGCAGTTCTTC
cdr3_aa: CASSLAGVINEQFF
j_call: TRBJ2-1
clone_size: -
cdr3_length: 14
d_call: TRBD2
v_call: TRBV25-1

cdr3_nt: TGCGCCAGCAGCTTGTCTTCGGGTAGCGACAATGAGCAGTTCTTC
cdr3_aa: CASSLSSGSDNEQFF
j_call: TRBJ2-1
clone_size: -
cdr3_length: 15
d_call: -
v_call: TRBV5-1

cdr3_nt: TGTGCCAGCAAAACGCGCCTGAACACTGAAGCTTTCTTT
cdr3_aa: CASKTRLNTEAFF
j_call: TRBJ1-1
clone_size: -
cdr3_length: 13
d_call: -
v_call: TRBV28

cdr3_nt: TGTGCCAGCAGTTCCCGGGCTCCGGAGACCCAGTACTTC
cdr3_aa: CASSSRAPETQYF
j_call: TRBJ2-5
clone_size: -
cdr3_length: 13
d_call: -
v_call: TRBV27

cdr3_nt: TGTGCCAGCAGCTTAGTCCTTGAGGGTGGCTATGGCTACACCTTC
cdr3_aa: CASSLVLEGGYGYTF
j_call: TRBJ1-2
clone_size: -
cdr3_length: 15
d_call: -
v_call: TRBV7-2

cdr3_nt: TGTGCCAGCACCCTCTCCATTGGCGATGGCTACACCTTC
cdr3_aa: CASTLSIGDGYTF
j_call: TRBJ1-2
clone_size: -
cdr3_length: 13
d_call: -
v_call: TRBV7-9

cdr3_nt: TGCGCCAGCAGGATTGGACTAGCGGAGGGCACCGGGGAGCTGTTTTTT
cdr3_aa: CASRIGLAEGTGELFF
j_call: TRBJ2-2
clone_size: -
cdr3_length: 16
d_call: TRBD2
v_call: TRBV5-1

cdr3_nt: TGTGCCAGCAGTTTATCCCTCCTAGCAAACACGCCCGGGGAGCTGTTTTTT
cdr3_aa: CASSLSLLANTPGELFF
j_call: TRBJ2-2
clone_size: -
cdr3_length: 17
d_call: -
v_call: TRBV27

cdr3_nt: TGTGCCAGCATTCGACAGGGTACCGAGCAGTACTTC
cdr3_aa: CASIRQGTEQYF
j_call: TRBJ2-7
clone_size: -
cdr3_length: 12
d_call: TRBD1
v_call: TRBV28

cdr3_nt: TGTGCCAGCAGTTTATCTGGCAGGGTGAGAGAAAAACTGTTTTTT
cdr3_aa: CASSLSGRVREKLFF
j_call: TRBJ1-4
clone_size: few
cdr3_length: 15
d_call: -
v_call: TRBV27

cdr3_nt: TGTGCCTGGAGTAGGCCTCGGGACACGGGAAATAATTCACCCCTCCACTTT
cdr3_aa: CAWSRPRDTGNNSPLHF
j_call: TRBJ1-6
clone_size: -
cdr3_length: 17
d_call: -
v_call: TRBV30

cdr3_nt: TGTGCCAGCAGTTTGAATTGGATGGAGCCCCAGCATTTT
cdr3_aa: CASSLNWMEPQHF
j_call: TRBJ1-5
clone_size: once
cdr3_length: 13
d_call: -
v_call: TRBV28

cdr3_nt: TGTGCCAGTAGTATAGTTAGGCAGACCCTGGGGAACACCGGGGAGCTGTTTTTT
cdr3_aa: CASSIVRQTLGNTGELFF
j_call: TRBJ2-2
clone_size: -
cdr3_length: 18
d_call: -
v_call: TRBV19

cdr3_nt: TGTGCCAGCAGCCTGAATTGGGCGAACTATGGCTACACCTTC
cdr3_aa: CASSLNWANYGYTF
j_call: TRBJ1-2
clone_size: -
cdr3_length: 14
d_call: -
v_call: TRBV28

cdr3_nt: TGTGCCAGCAGTGAATCGGCTAGCGGGAGGTATGAGCAGTTCTTC
cdr3_aa: CASSESASGRYEQFF
j_call: TRBJ2-1
clone_size: -
cdr3_length: 15
d_call: TRBD2
v_call: TRBV6-1

cdr3_nt: TGTGCCAGTAGTCCTCAGGGCGGCGGGGAGCTGTTTTTT
cdr3_aa: CASSPQGGGELFF
j_call: TRBJ2-2
clone_size: few
cdr3_length: 13
d_call: -
v_call: TRBV19